One T cell receptor beta chain is described in this entry. Its specificity is not known. V was cut by 8 bases and J by 2 bases, with 5 bases left in between. There are 10 residues in the CDR3. Looked up from germline, CDR1 is DFQATT and CDR2 is SNEGSKA (reference sequence). This sample was included in a study of post-analysis software for immune sequencing data. In the study overall: Recorded subtypes: relapsing-remitting, secondary progressive, progressive-relapsing; some patients unannotated. Findings and caveats of the study: Under F measure analysis, samples from one preparation batch co-clustered strongly. In multiple sclerosis, normalized Chao1 diversity was significantly below that of controls. Higher frequency in patients than in controls was seen for a handful of TRBV segments, with TRBV5-6, TRBV5-1 and TRBV20-1 among them.

The authors incorporated unique molecular identifiers into the TCR beta cDNA libraries. Once about 0.95 to 10 million T cells were used, a few hundred thousand cDNA molecules resulted. TCRdb itself ran the PCR reads through MiXCR, one entry per CDR3 protein. Here the sample spans a few hundred thousand distinct CDR3 sequences, under 40% being singletons. Input material: blood. The chain joins TRBV20-1 to TRBJ2-3; D is unclear. The sequence came from a girl aged 2-17 years with multiple sclerosis. CDR3 sequence reads: CSSFTDTQYF. CDR3 nucleotides: TGCAGTTCTTTCACAGATACGCAGTATTTT.